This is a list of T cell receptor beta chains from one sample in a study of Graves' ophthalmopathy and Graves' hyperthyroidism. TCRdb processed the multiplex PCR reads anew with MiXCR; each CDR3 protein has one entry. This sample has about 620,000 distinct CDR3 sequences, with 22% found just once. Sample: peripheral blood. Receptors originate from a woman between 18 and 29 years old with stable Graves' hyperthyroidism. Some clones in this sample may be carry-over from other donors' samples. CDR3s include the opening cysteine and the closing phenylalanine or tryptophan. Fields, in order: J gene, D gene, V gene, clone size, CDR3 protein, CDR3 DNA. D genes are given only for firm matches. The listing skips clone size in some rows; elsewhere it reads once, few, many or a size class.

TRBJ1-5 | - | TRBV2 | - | CASSDPRGRNQPQHF | TGTGCCAGCAGTGATCCCAGGGGTCGGAATCAGCCCCAGCATTTT
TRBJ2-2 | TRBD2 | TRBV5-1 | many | CASRTSQNTGELFF | TGCGCCAGCAGGACTAGCCAGAACACCGGGGAGCTGTTTTTT
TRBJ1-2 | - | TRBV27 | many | CASSLVFGGDGYTF | TGTGCCAGCAGTTTAGTTTTCGGCGGCGATGGCTACACCTTC
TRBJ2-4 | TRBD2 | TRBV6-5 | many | CASSYSGGRAKNIQYF | TGTGCCAGCAGTTACTCGGGGGGGAGAGCCAAAAACATTCAGTACTTC
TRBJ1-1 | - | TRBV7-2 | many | CASSTGTGSFF | TGTGCCAGCAGCACCGGGACCGGGTCTTTCTTT
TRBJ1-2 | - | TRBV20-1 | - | CSARFAQLHGYTF | TGCAGTGCTAGATTTGCCCAGCTACATGGCTACACCTTC
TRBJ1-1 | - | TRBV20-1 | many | CSASPLSGESEAFF | TGCAGTGCTAGTCCCCTAAGCGGGGAGTCTGAAGCTTTCTTT
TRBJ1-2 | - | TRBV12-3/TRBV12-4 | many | CASSAYGGLYGYTF | TGTGCCAGCAGCGCTTATGGGGGACTCTATGGCTACACCTTC
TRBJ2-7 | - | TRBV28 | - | CASSLAGPAEQYF | TGTGCCAGCAGTTTAGCGGGGCCAGCCGAGCAGTACTTC
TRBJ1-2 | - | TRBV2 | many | CASSERGGNYGYTF | TGTGCCAGCAGTGAACGTGGAGGGAACTATGGCTACACCTTC
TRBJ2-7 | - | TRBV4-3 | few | CASSQVNSDTYEQYF | TGCGCCAGCAGCCAAGTGAATTCGGATACCTACGAGCAGTACTTC
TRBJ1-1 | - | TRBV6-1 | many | CASNGPGPEAFF | TGTGCCAGCAATGGGCCGGGACCTGAAGCTTTCTTT
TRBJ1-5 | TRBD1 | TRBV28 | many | CASSFSGQGQHQPQHF | TGTGCCAGCAGTTTTTCGGGACAGGGGCAACATCAGCCCCAGCATTTT
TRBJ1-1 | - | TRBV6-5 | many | CASSYSRKGVTEAFF | TGTGCCAGCAGTTACTCGAGGAAAGGGGTGACTGAAGCTTTCTTT
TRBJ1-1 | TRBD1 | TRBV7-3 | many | CASSLGRGQGENTEAFF | TGTGCCAGCAGTCTCGGCCGGGGACAGGGGGAGAACACTGAAGCTTTCTTT
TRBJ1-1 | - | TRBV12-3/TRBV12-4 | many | CASSYGGGGLGNTEAFF | TGTGCCAGCAGTTACGGGGGGGGTGGTCTAGGGAACACTGAAGCTTTCTTT
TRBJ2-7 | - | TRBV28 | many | CASSLCITQGPGDEQYF | TGTGCCAGCAGTTTATGCATTACGCAGGGACCAGGGGACGAGCAGTACTTC
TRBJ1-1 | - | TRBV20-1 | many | CSATGGLGTEAFF | TGCAGTGCTACGGGGGGGCTCGGCACTGAAGCTTTCTTT
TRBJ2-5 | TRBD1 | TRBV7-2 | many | CASSPGQGAQETQYF | TGTGCCAGCAGCCCCGGACAGGGAGCCCAGGAGACCCAGTACTTC
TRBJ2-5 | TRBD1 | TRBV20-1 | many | CSARAGTELFRETQYF | TGCAGTGCTAGGGCCGGGACAGAGCTCTTCCGAGAGACCCAGTACTTC
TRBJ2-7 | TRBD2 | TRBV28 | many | CASRAGGTAYEQYF | TGTGCCAGCAGGGCGGGAGGGACGGCCTACGAGCAGTACTTC
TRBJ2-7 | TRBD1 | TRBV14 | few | CASSQMDRGRVTEQYF | TGTGCCAGCAGCCAAATGGACAGGGGGCGTGTGACCGAGCAGTACTTC
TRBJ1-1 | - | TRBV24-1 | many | CATSDLHNTEAFF | TGTGCCACCAGTGATCTCCACAACACTGAAGCTTTCTTT
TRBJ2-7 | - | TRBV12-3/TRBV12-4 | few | CASSLEGPGWEQYF | TGTGCCAGCAGTTTAGAGGGCCCGGGGTGGGAGCAGTACTTC